This section outlines one T cell receptor (beta chain) sequence together with its context. Its matching antigen is unknown. The entry originates in a study of T cell responses to AZD1222 COVID-19 vaccine. Study findings and constraints: Mostly white British, mostly female donors; authors suggested clonal diversity may be underestimated.

This CDR3 contains 15 residues. The germline V gene has CDR1 MDHEN and CDR2 SYDVKM. Trimming removed 1 base from V and 1 base from J, with 8 bases in between. Here immunoSEQ multiplex PCR was the method, and the copy in TCRdb shows in-frame clones only, minus some. The table lists approximately 180,000 clones, around nine tenths of them singletons. The TCR comes from an adult in good health. This chain connects TRBV28 to TRBJ1-5, with D uncertain. Sequences were derived from peripheral blood, sampled on day 0 of AZD1222 vaccination. CDR3 sequence: CASSLSPVSNQPQHF. The CDR3 nucleotides are TGTGCCAGCAGTTTATCCCCGGTGAGCAATCAGCCCCAGCATTTT.